These 30 T cell receptor beta chains were sequenced from one sample in a study of graft-versus-host responses after intestinal transplantation. Only in-frame clones appear in the TCRdb table, and some are missing; sequencing was by immunoSEQ multiplex PCR. The sample carries about 19,000 clones, 80% to 95% recorded once. Sample: PBMCs, taken roughly 54 weeks after transplant. These receptors originate from a human patient who received an intestinal transplant, so some T cells may come from the graft donor.

This clone turned up a few times. This chain connects TRBV21-1 to TRBJ1-4. TRBV21-1 is classified as a pseudogene. This CDR3 has 14 residues. CDR3 sequence (DNA): TGTGCCAGCAGCAAAGAGGATTCGGGGGAAAAACTGTTTTTT. Translation: CASSKEDSGEKLFF.

There are a few counts of this clone. The chain is built from TRBV5-5 and TRBJ2-2; tentatively, D is TRBD2 (5 bases). CDR1 SGHKS and CDR2 YYEKEE come from the germline V gene (reference sequence). Trimming cost V 4 bases and J 7 bases, with 11 bases left between them. This CDR3 spans 13 amino acids. DNA of the CDR3: TGTGCCAGCAGCCCGGAGGTCGGCGGGGAGCTGTTTTTT. This sequence encodes CASSPEVGGELFF. The whole variable domain, filled in from reference TRBV5-5 and TRBJ2-2, reads DAGVTQSPTHLIKTRGQQVTLRCSPISGHKSVSWYQQVLGQGPQFIFQYYEKEERGRGNFPDRFSARQFPNYSSELNVNALLLGDSALYLCASSPEVGGELFFGEGSRLTVL.

The genes are TRBV6-5 and TRBJ2-7; TRBD1 is a possible D gene (6 bases). This CDR3 has 14 residues. Per germline, CDR1 MNHEY and CDR2 SVGAGI. V lost 4 bases, J lost 4 bases, and 14 bases lay in between. The CDR3 bases are TGTGCCAGCAGTTCCTTGACAGGTATATACGAGCAGTACTTC. Translation: CASSSLTGIYEQYF.

The V call is TRBV11-2, the J call TRBJ2-5; D is unclear. The germline V gene has CDR1 SGHAT and CDR2 FQNNGV. The ends were cut back, 1 base at V and 0 bases at J, with 12 bases in the middle. The CDR3 is 16 residues long. The CDR3 bases are TGTGCCAGCAGCTTAGCTCGGCACGCGTACCAAGAGACCCAGTACTTC. It translates to CASSLARHAYQETQYF.

Only a few counts were recorded for this clone. V is TRBV6-6 and J is TRBJ2-3; 11 bases match TRBD2. The CDR3 is 15 residues long. Per the germline V gene, CDR1 is MNHNY and CDR2 is SVGAGI (reference sequence). V trimming: 6 bases; J trimming: 4 bases; junction bases outside the gene matches: 6. In nucleotides, the CDR3 is TGTGCCAGCAGCGTAGCGGGAGGGGGCTCAGATACGCAGTATTTT. Translating gives CASSVAGGGSDTQYF.

The chain carries TRBV29-1 and TRBJ2-7, with TRBD1 matching over 7 bases. The CDR3 length is 11 residues. V lost 7 bases to trimming and J lost 4 bases; unmatched junction nucleotides: 4. Germline values: CDR1 SQVTM, CDR2 ANQGSEA. CDR3 residues: CSGGQAYEQYF. The CDR3 DNA sequence: TGCAGCGGTGGACAGGCATACGAGCAGTACTTC.

The rearrangement links TRBV2 to TRBJ2-3; possibly TRBD1 for D (6 bases). This CDR3 spans 14 amino acids. Deletions cut 4 bases from V and 5 bases from J, with 13 bases between. Germline V gives CDR1 SNHLY, CDR2 FYNNEI. This chain's CDR3 is CASSGRRDIDTQYF. CDR3 DNA: TGTGCCAGCAGTGGGAGACGGGACATAGATACGCAGTATTTT.

The rearrangement uses TRBV9 and TRBJ1-5, with a weak D call TRBD1 (5 bases). Germline lookup yields CDR1 SGDLS and CDR2 YYNGEE. Trimming left V 2 bases short and J 7 bases short, with 10 bases between. The CDR3 totals 13 residues. CDR3 nucleotide sequence: TGTGCCAGCAGCGTCTCAGGGAGCCAGCCCCAGCATTTT. Protein product: CASSVSGSQPQHF. Combining the CDR3 with reference TRBV9 and TRBJ1-5 gives the whole variable domain DSGVTQTPKHLITATGQRVTLRCSPRSGDLSVYWYQQSLDQGLQFLIQYYNGEERAKGNILERFSAQQFPDLHSELNLSSLELGDSALYFCASSVSGSQPQHFGDGTRLSIL.

This chain joins TRBV2 and TRBJ2-1, with D perhaps TRBD2 (5 bases). Germline V CDR1 and CDR2: SNHLY, FYNNEI. The CDR3 sequence is 18 residues long. V lost 1 base, J lost 0 bases, and 16 bases lay in between. The CDR3 sequence: CASSEEGSGALSYNEQFF. CDR3 bases: TGTGCCAGCAGTGAAGAGGGCAGCGGAGCTCTCTCCTACAATGAGCAGTTCTTC.

J is TRBJ2-3 and V is TRBV6-4, with 12 bases aligning to TRBD2. CDR1 and CDR2 (germline): MRHNA, SNTAGT. The CDR3 totals 14 residues. V shed 5 bases, J shed 4 bases, and the junction held 1 base outside the gene matches. CDR3 sequence reads: CASSSSGGADTQYF. The CDR3 region has the DNA TGTGCCAGCAGTTCTAGCGGGGGGGCAGATACGCAGTATTTT.

This clone has a single count. The chain is built from TRBV10-3 and TRBJ1-4; 8 positions agree with TRBD1. CDR3 length equals 13 residues. J was trimmed by 4 bases and V by 6 bases; bases with no gene match: 1. CDR1 and CDR2 from the germline V gene are ENHRY and SYGVKD. The chain's CDR3 is CAIRGQVNEKLFF. CDR3 sequence (DNA): TGTGCCATCAGGGGACAGGTTAATGAAAAACTGTTTTTT.

Regarding this clone: A junction end diverges from the germline sequence, so it may reflect a read error. The V gene is TRBV7-7, the J gene TRBJ2-5; D perhaps matches TRBD1 (6 bases). Germline V gene lookup returns CDR1 SSHAT and CDR2 FNYEAQ (reference sequence). The CDR3 spans 13 residues. The chain's CDR3 is CASSLGPTGQPYF. CDR3 sequence (DNA): TGTGCTAGCAGCTTAGGGCCAACGGGACAACCGTACTTC. Based on the CDR3 plus reference TRBV7-7 and TRBJ2-5, the full variable domain is GAGVSQSPRYKVTKRGQDVTLRCDPISSHATLYWYQQALGQGPEFLTYFNYEAQPDKSGLPSDRFSAERPEGSISTLTIQRTEQRDSAMYRCASSLGPTGQPYFGPGTRLLVL.

This sequence joins TRBV6-1 and TRBJ1-5; possible D gene TRBD1, 5 bases. Trimming removed 1 base from V and 5 bases from J, with 6 bases in between. CDR3 length equals 13 residues. Germline CDR1 and CDR2: MNHNS and SASEGT. In nucleotides, the CDR3 is TGTGCCAGCAGTGAAGTCAGGGATCAGCCCCAGCATTTT. It yields the protein CASSEVRDQPQHF.

This clone was observed a handful of times. This chain connects TRBV6-6 to TRBJ1-4; D gene ambiguous. CDR1 and CDR2 (germline): MNHNY, SVGAGI (reference sequence). The CDR3 totals 14 residues. Trimming removed 0 bases from V and 4 bases from J, with 6 bases in between. The CDR3 is CASSYSKGNEKLFF. The CDR3 nucleotides are TGTGCCAGCAGTTACTCGAAGGGTAATGAAAAACTGTTTTTT.

A note on this clone: This likely comes from a read error, as the CDR3 has no conserved phenylalanine or tryptophan at its end. The CDR3 DNA sequence: TGTGCCAGCAGACTTAACCGGGACAGGGGTTACGAGCAGTACCTC. This codes for CASRLNRDRGYEQYL. J is TRBJ2-7 and V is TRBV25-1; 10 nucleotides line up with TRBD1. CDR3 length equals 15 residues. Per germline, CDR1 MGHDK and CDR2 SYGVNS. Germline trimming cut 6 bases from V and 4 bases from J; bases unmatched to any gene: 9.

V usage is TRBV7-5 and J usage is TRBJ2-7; the table's D call TRBD2 went unverified against the DNA. TRBV7-5 is termed a pseudogene. The CDR3 is 11 amino acids. DNA for the CDR3: TGTGTCAGAAGCGGGGGGGCGGGCGAGTACTTC. Translated, it gives CVRSGGAGEYF.

V and J are TRBV4-1 and TRBJ2-3, with TRBD2 matching 8 bases. Germline trimming cut 4 bases from V and 3 bases from J; bases unmatched to any gene: 6. This CDR3 comprises 15 residues. Germline loops: CDR1 MGHRA, CDR2 YSYEKL. The CDR3 is CASSPSGRTTDTQYF. In DNA, the CDR3 is TGCGCCAGCAGCCCAAGCGGGAGAACGACAGATACGCAGTATTTT.

The CDR3 reads CASSPGTGPPNTEAFF. For the CDR3, the DNA is TGTGCCAGCTCACCTGGGACAGGGCCACCGAACACTGAAGCTTTCTTT. This chain uses TRBV18 with TRBJ1-1; 9 nucleotides agree with TRBD1. The CDR3 consists of 16 residues. The V and J ends lost 3 bases and 1 base, in that order; junction bases with no gene match: 6. Per germline, CDR1 KGHSH and CDR2 LQKENI.

The chain uses TRBV7-3 and TRBJ1-6, with 9 nucleotides matching TRBD1. There are 15 residues in the CDR3. The V segment lost 7 bases and the J segment 7 bases; nucleotides outside the gene matches: 8. CDR1 SGHTA and CDR2 FQGTGA come from the germline V gene. In nucleotides, the CDR3 is TGTGCCAGCACCCTCCGGGACAGGGTGAATTCACCCCTCCACTTT. It specifies CASTLRDRVNSPLHF.

The genes are TRBV6-5 and TRBJ1-2, with D possibly TRBD1 on 5 matching bases. CDR3 length: 15 residues. Germline loops: CDR1 MNHEY, CDR2 SVGAGI. The V gene lost 2 bases and the J gene lost 8 bases, with 18 bases spanning the gap. The CDR3: CASSYRDGAWRGYTF. CDR3 bases: TGTGCCAGCAGTTACCGGGACGGGGCATGGAGGGGCTACACCTTC.

The chain employs TRBV7-2 and TRBJ2-3; TRBD2 matches at 9 bases. After removal of 5 bases from V and 4 bases from J, the junction contained 7 bases not matched to a gene. This CDR3 has 15 amino acids. Germline CDR1 and CDR2: SGHTA and FQGNSA. The CDR3 region is CASSPIAGAPDTQYF. In DNA form, the CDR3 reads TGTGCCAGCAGCCCTATAGCGGGGGCCCCAGATACGCAGTATTTT.

This chain uses TRBV4-1 with TRBJ2-5, with TRBD2 matching over 9 bases. The end of the DNA fits TRBJ2-7 better, so the J call may be wrong. This CDR3 spans 15 amino acids. The germline V gene has CDR1 MGHRA and CDR2 YSYEKL. CDR3 protein: CASSQPSGIVYEQYF. The CDR3 DNA sequence: TGCGCCAGCAGCCAACCTAGCGGGATCGTCTACGAGCAGTACTTC.

This sequence joins TRBV28 and TRBJ1-6; D is possibly TRBD1 (5 bases). The germline gives CDR1 MDHEN, CDR2 SYDVKM. This CDR3 is 17 amino acids long. Trimming stripped 2 bases from V and 0 bases from J, with 11 bases between. The CDR3 DNA sequence: TGTGCCAGCAGTTTAGTATCAGGGCTCTCCTATAATTCACCCCTCCACTTT. This translates into CASSLVSGLSYNSPLHF.

This chain links TRBV6-4 with TRBJ2-1, with 10 bases that match TRBD2. Germline-derived CDR1 and CDR2 are MRHNA and SNTAGT. The CDR3 length is 15 residues. The V segment lost 2 bases and the J segment 7 bases; nucleotides outside the gene matches: 5. The CDR3 here is CASSDGLAGGNEQFF. The DNA for the CDR3 is TGTGCCAGCAGTGACGGGTTAGCGGGAGGTAATGAGCAGTTCTTC.

The rearrangement uses TRBV10-3 and TRBJ2-7, with 11 bases lining up with TRBD1. Trimming cost V 3 bases and J 5 bases; bases outside gene matches: 9. This CDR3 is 16 amino acids long. Germline V gives CDR1 ENHRY, CDR2 SYGVKD. CDR3 nucleotide sequence: TGTGCCATCAGTGAATGGCGGACAGGGGGCGGGAACGAGCAGTACTTC. It translates to CAISEWRTGGGNEQYF.

The chain links TRBV18 to TRBJ1-1, with 8 bases identical to TRBD1. Looked up from germline, CDR1 is KGHSH and CDR2 is LQKENI. This CDR3 contains 16 residues. The trim removed 3 bases at V and 0 bases at J, leaving 6 bases unmatched. This CDR3 reads CASSPFPGQVNTEAFF. DNA for the CDR3: TGTGCCAGCTCACCGTTTCCGGGACAGGTGAACACTGAAGCTTTCTTT.

This chain uses TRBV6-1 with TRBJ1-2, with 7 bases lining up with TRBD1. This CDR3 comprises 14 residues. Germline CDR1 reads MNHNS; CDR2 reads SASEGT. V lost 7 bases and J lost 2; bases outside the gene matches: 7. The CDR3 DNA follows: TGTGCCAGCAAAGAAGTCAGGGGGAACTATGGCTACACCTTC. It specifies CASKEVRGNYGYTF.

A single count supports this clone. The chain employs TRBV15 and TRBJ2-2, with D unresolved. CDR1 and CDR2 (germline): LNHNV, YYDKDF (reference sequence). The CDR3 spans 13 residues. Trimming pared 1 base from V and 6 bases from J, leaving 6 bases between. CDR3 in amino acids: CATSRGWSGELFF. CDR3 DNA: TGTGCCACCAGCAGAGGGTGGTCCGGGGAGCTGTTTTTT.

This rearrangement joins TRBV9 to TRBJ2-2; D is ambiguous. This CDR3 comprises 11 residues. Trimming removed 2 bases at V and 5 bases at J, with 1 base between. Germline CDR1 reads SGDLS; CDR2 reads YYNGEE. CDR3: CASSVTGELFF. CDR3 DNA: TGTGCCAGCAGCGTTACCGGGGAGCTGTTTTTT.

The rearrangement joins TRBV6-5 to TRBJ1-6; maybe TRBD1 (6 bases). Germline CDR1 and CDR2: MNHEY and SVGAGI. The V end was cut by 4 bases, the J end by 7 bases, with 8 bases between. This CDR3 comprises 13 residues. CDR3 in DNA: TGTGCCAGCAGTTTTGACAGGAATTCACCCCTCCACTTT. Translation gives CASSFDRNSPLHF.